This T cell receptor beta chain was captured by sequencing in a study of long-term antiretroviral therapy in people with HIV. Study-wide findings and caveats: Pre-ART clonal expansions dominated every time point's repertoire. For ART adherence, viral resistance and therapy changes, no data were available.

Each contributor possessed a minimum of one pre-ART and a minimum of two post-ART PBMC samples. HIV-positive participants were all treated in the United States. Germline trimming cut 5 bases from V and 1 base from J; bases unmatched to any gene: 5. This CDR3 is 14 amino acids long. CDR1 is GTSNPN, CDR2 SVGIG, per germline (reference sequence). The run of the v3.0 immunoSEQ assay was at survey level. TCRdb's table, derived via immunoSEQ multiplex PCR, lists solely in-frame clones and lacks some. Of approximately 25,000 clones in the sample, approximately 93% were seen once. There are a few counts of this clone. Its antigen is as yet unknown.

The specimen comprised unsorted PBMCs, sampled 7.6 years after starting antiretroviral therapy. The chain is built from TRBV30 and TRBJ2-5; TRBD1 matches at 9 bases. The receptor comes from a woman in her 40s with HIV. The CDR3 nucleotides read TGTGCCTGGGGGGACAGGGTTGGCCAAGAGACCCAGTACTTC. This translates into CAWGDRVGQETQYF.